Listed below are T cell receptor beta chains from one sample, sequenced in a study of blood T cell repertoires in COVID-19. Assay used: immunoSEQ multiplex PCR; TCRdb lists only in-frame clones, some missing. The table shows under 250,000 clones, with 75% to 85% occurring only once. The sequenced sample was PBMCs or T cells enriched from blood (not recorded which). These receptors were collected from a man between 25 and 39 years old with acute COVID-19. Both conserved end residues are part of each CDR3. D genes are given only for firm matches. Size is omitted from some rows. Given values are once, few, many or a class for expanded clones.

v_gene,j_gene,abundance,d_gene,CDR3nt,CDR3aa
TRBV11-1,TRBJ2-1,-,TRBD2,TGTGCCACCAACATAAATAGCGGGGGGGCGTACAATGAGCAGTTCTTC,CATNINSGGAYNEQFF
TRBV9,TRBJ2-1,-,TRBD2,TGTGCCAGCAGCGCAGCACAACTAGCGATCTCCTACAATGAGCAGTTCTTC,CASSAAQLAISYNEQFF
TRBV7-3,TRBJ1-6,-,TRBD1,TGTGCCAGCAGCTCTGCCGGGACAGATAATTCACCCCTCCACTTT,CASSSAGTDNSPLHF
TRBV5-1,TRBJ1-1,few,TRBD1,TGCGCCAGCAGCTTATCCACGGACAGGGCCACTGAAGCTTTCTTT,CASSLSTDRATEAFF
TRBV6-5,TRBJ1-1,few,TRBD1,TGTGCCAGCAATCCCGGACAGGCCACTGAAGCTTTCTTT,CASNPGQATEAFF
TRBV11-2,TRBJ2-1,-,TRBD2,TGTGCCAGCAGCATTATAGCGGGGGGAGAGGAGTTCTTC,CASSIIAGGEEFF
TRBV7-6,TRBJ2-2,-,-,TGTGCCAGCAGCTTAGCTGCGGTCGGGGAGCTGTTTTTT,CASSLAAVGELFF
TRBV28,TRBJ1-4,-,-,TGTGCCAGCAGTTCCGCGGGGGGCGCCGGGGAAAAACTGTTTTTT,CASSSAGGAGEKLFF
TRBV7-9,TRBJ1-1,-,-,TGTGCCAGCAGCTTCGACACCGTCATGAACACTGAAGCTTTCTTT,CASSFDTVMNTEAFF
TRBV9,TRBJ1-5,-,-,TGTGCCAGCAGCGTAGCCTTAATCACAGGTCCGCGTTTGAGCAATCAGCCCCAGCATTTT,CASSVALITGPRLSNQPQHF
TRBV5-1,TRBJ1-1,-,-,TGCGCCAGCAGCTTGATAGCAGACACTGAAGCTTTCTTT,CASSLIADTEAFF
TRBV3-1/TRBV3-2,TRBJ2-5,-,-,TGTGCCAGCAGCCACCCCCTGGCGGGGTACCAAGAGACCCAGTACTTC,CASSHPLAGYQETQYF
TRBV6-1,TRBJ1-5,-,-,TGTGCCAGCAGTGAAGCGTTCAGTAGCAATCAGCCCCAGCATTTT,CASSEAFSSNQPQHF
TRBV9,TRBJ2-1,-,-,TGTGCCAGCAGCGTAGCTACTCTTTCCCATGAGCAGTTCTTC,CASSVATLSHEQFF
TRBV7-9,TRBJ2-4,many,-,TGTGCCAGCAGCGTTAGCCGGGTACGGGACATTCAGTACTTC,CASSVSRVRDIQYF
TRBV28,TRBJ1-5,-,TRBD1,TGTGCCAGCAGGGGTAGGACAGGGAGAAGGGATCAGCCCCAGCATTTT,CASRGRTGRRDQPQHF
TRBV14,TRBJ1-4,-,-,TGTGCCAGCAGCCAAGGGCAGCGAGGGAGGAATGAAAAACTGTTTTTT,CASSQGQRGRNEKLFF
TRBV25-1,TRBJ1-1,-,-,TGTGCCAGCAGTGAATCGGGTCGTAAGAACACTGAAGCTTTCTTT,CASSESGRKNTEAFF
TRBV28,TRBJ1-2,-,-,TGTGCCAGCAGTCAGGGGACAAAATTCGGCTACACCTTC,CASSQGTKFGYTF
TRBV7-3,TRBJ1-5,-,-,TGTGCCAGCAGCTCATTCGCGTCTTCGCCCCAGCATTTT,CASSSFASSPQHF
TRBV6-6,TRBJ1-1,-,-,TGTGCCAGCAGTTACACGGACAGCACTGAAGCTTTCTTT,CASSYTDSTEAFF
TRBV4-2,TRBJ2-6,-,-,TGTGCCAGCAGCCCCCCAAGGGAGAGCACTGGGGCCAACGTCCTGACTTTC,CASSPPRESTGANVLTF
TRBV20-1,TRBJ2-1,-,-,TGCAGTGCTAGTAATAGCGGTCCTTTTTTAGGCAATGAGCAGTTCTTC,CSASNSGPFLGNEQFF
TRBV6-5,TRBJ1-1,-,-,TGTGCCAGCAGTCGAGGGCGAACTGAAGCTTTCTTT,CASSRGRTEAFF
TRBV11-2,TRBJ2-1,-,-,TGTGCCAGCAGCTTGATAGCCAATGAGCAGTTCTTC,CASSLIANEQFF
TRBV29-1,TRBJ1-2,-,TRBD1,TGCAGCGCCGCCCCCCTAACAGGGGGCGGGGATGGCTACACCTTC,CSAAPLTGGGDGYTF
TRBV27,TRBJ2-7,-,-,TGTGCCAGCAGCTCTGGGTCGAGGAAGCAGTACTTC,CASSSGSRKQYF
TRBV6-5,TRBJ1-5,-,TRBD1,TGTGCCAGCCAAGGGACAGTCTCGTCTCAGCCCCAGCATTTT,CASQGTVSSQPQHF
TRBV6-2/TRBV6-3,TRBJ2-7,-,-,TGTGCCAGCAGCATATACGTCAGCTACGAGCAGTACTTC,CASSIYVSYEQYF
TRBV6-6,TRBJ2-7,-,TRBD2,TGTGCCAGCAGTTTTAGCGGGGGTCTCTACGAGCAGTACTTC,CASSFSGGLYEQYF
TRBV28,TRBJ1-2,-,-,TGTGCCAGCAGTTTGAGGGGGACCCCACACTATGGCTACACCTTC,CASSLRGTPHYGYTF
TRBV29-1,TRBJ1-4,-,-,TGCAGCGTTGTCAGCGCGTCTAATGAAAAACTGTTTTTT,CSVVSASNEKLFF
TRBV24-1,TRBJ1-2,-,-,TGTGCCACCAGTGCTGGTCCAGCTAACTATGGCTACACCTTC,CATSAGPANYGYTF
TRBV5-1,TRBJ1-1,-,-,TGCGCCAGCAGCTCCCCGGGGGGATCGAACACTGAAGCTTTCTTT,CASSSPGGSNTEAFF
TRBV6-5,TRBJ1-1,-,TRBD1,TGTGCCAGCAGTTATTTTCAGGGGGTTAGGACTGAAGCTTTCTTT,CASSYFQGVRTEAFF
TRBV3-1/TRBV3-2,TRBJ1-2,-,-,TGTGCCAGCAGCTACGAGCCAGGGAGGGGGAACTATGGCTACACCTTC,CASSYEPGRGNYGYTF
TRBV9,TRBJ2-7,-,-,TGTGCCAGCAGCCTCAGGTGGGGCTCAGGGGAGCAGTACTTC,CASSLRWGSGEQYF
TRBV7-9,TRBJ2-4,-,-,TGTGCCAGCAGCCCCTCGGGACTAGCCAAAAACATTCAGTACTTC,CASSPSGLAKNIQYF
TRBV11-2,TRBJ2-2,-,-,TGTGCCAGCAGCTTCGGCAGGCGAACCGCGAACACCGGGGAGCTGTTTTTT,CASSFGRRTANTGELFF
TRBV7-9,TRBJ1-2,-,-,TGTGCCAGCAGCTATGCGGCAGCCTCGGAGGCTAACTATGGCTACACCTTC,CASSYAAASEANYGYTF
TRBV10-3,TRBJ1-1,-,-,TGTGCCATCAGTGAGGACAGGAACACTGAAGCTTTCTTT,CAISEDRNTEAFF
TRBV14,TRBJ2-1,-,TRBD1,TGTGCCAGCAGCCGCCTAACAGGGGGCGCCTACAATGAGCAGTTCTTC,CASSRLTGGAYNEQFF
TRBV4-1,TRBJ1-6,-,-,TGCGCCAGCAGCCAAGAACCACAGGGCTCGTATAATTCACCCCTCCACTTT,CASSQEPQGSYNSPLHF
TRBV18,TRBJ1-3,-,-,TGTGCCAGCTCACCCACTTCGTCTGGAAACACCATATATTTT,CASSPTSSGNTIYF
TRBV30,TRBJ2-7,-,TRBD1,TGTGCCTGGCAAGCACAGGGGGGCCACGAGCAGTACTTC,CAWQAQGGHEQYF
TRBV5-6,TRBJ1-4,-,TRBD1,TGTGCCAGCAGCTCACAGGGGGCAGGTGAAAAACTGTTTTTT,CASSSQGAGEKLFF
TRBV12-3/TRBV12-4,TRBJ2-3,-,-,TGTGCCAGCAGTTTAACTCGCGATACGCAGTATTTT,CASSLTRDTQYF
TRBV3-1/TRBV3-2,TRBJ2-7,-,TRBD2,TGTGCCAGCAGCCAATCTAGCGGGGCCTCCTACGAGCAGTACTTC,CASSQSSGASYEQYF
TRBV2,TRBJ1-2,many,TRBD1,TGTGCCAGCAGTGGGGGCCAGGGGGCGACCTATGGCTACACCTTC,CASSGGQGATYGYTF
TRBV5-1,TRBJ2-3,-,-,TGCGCCAGCAGCTTGGGGCGGGGAGCCCAGAGCACAGATACGCAGTATTTT,CASSLGRGAQSTDTQYF
TRBV19,TRBJ1-4,-,TRBD1,TGTGCCAGTAGTATACAGGGGGCTGGTGAAAAACTGTTTTTT,CASSIQGAGEKLFF
TRBV15,TRBJ2-2,once,TRBD2,TGTGCCTCCGGGAGGGAGGGCACCGGGGAGCTGTTTTTT,CASGREGTGELFF
TRBV3-1/TRBV3-2,TRBJ1-1,few,-,TGTGCCAGCAGCAGGGTGGGAGGGAGAGAAGCTTTCTTT,CASSRVGGREAFF
TRBV9,TRBJ2-7,-,TRBD1,TGTGCCAGCAGCACCGGGACAGGGGGGTACGAGCAGTACTTC,CASSTGTGGYEQYF
TRBV4-1,TRBJ2-3,-,TRBD1,TGCGCCAGCAGCCAAGAACAGGGGTCCACAGATACGCAGTATTTT,CASSQEQGSTDTQYF
TRBV9,TRBJ2-1,-,TRBD2,TGTGCCAGCAGCCCTTATAGCGGGGGCCCAAATGAGCAGTTCTTC,CASSPYSGGPNEQFF
TRBV6-1,TRBJ1-2,-,-,TGTGCCAGCAGTGAAGAGTTCTGGCGGGACTCTGGAGGCTACACCTTC,CASSEEFWRDSGGYTF
TRBV5-6,TRBJ1-1,-,-,TGTGCCAGCAGCTTCCTGAGGACAGCAGGGACTGAAGCTTTCTTT,CASSFLRTAGTEAFF
TRBV5-4,TRBJ1-1,many,TRBD1,TGTGCCAGCAGCTCTTTGTCCCGGGACAGGGGGCGGGGCACTGAAGCTTTCTTT,CASSSLSRDRGRGTEAFF
TRBV5-6,TRBJ2-5,-,TRBD1,TGTGCCAGCAGCTCTGCCGGGACAGCACTCCAAGAGACCCAGTACTTC,CASSSAGTALQETQYF